This T cell receptor (beta chain) was observed in a study of T cells after yellow fever vaccination. Study details: Fractions containing few cells were prepared with SMART-Seq v4 Ultra Low Input.

About this clonotype: Its specificity is unknown.

Points from the study as a whole: A large majority of primary-vaccination clones showed up again after the booster (about 97% CD4, 75% to 90% CD8). Only a minor proportion of clonotypes was detected across both CD4 and CD8 compartments.

This CDR3 is built from 16 residues. Germline V gene lookup returns CDR1 SEHNR and CDR2 FQNEAQ (reference sequence). The junction had 7 bases not matched to a gene; V was cut back by 5 bases and J by 0 bases. A process of 5'RACE template switching, which added a universal primer site and UMIs, was used to make TCR cDNA. TCRdb re-called the 5' RACE reads with MiXCR, one entry per CDR3 protein. In the table there are some 600,000 distinct CDR3 sequences, about 12% of which are singletons. The chain carries TRBV7-9 and TRBJ2-3, with TRBD2 identical over 8 bases. Sample: PBMCs, taken on the day of the yellow fever booster vaccination. The receptor was isolated from a man aged 30-40 years who received the YFV17D yellow fever vaccine. CDR3 sequence (DNA): TGTGCCAGCAGCCTCCCTCCTAGCGGGAGCACAGATACGCAGTATTTT. Its protein is CASSLPPSGSTDTQYF.